This TCR beta chain was sequenced for a study of OX40 agonist ivuxolimab in advanced cancers. Regarding the research as a whole: Ivuxolimab was an agonistic, fully human IgG2 monoclonal antibody directed against OX40 (CD134), a costimulatory receptor. Intravenous ivuxolimab was administered to patients every 2 weeks at six dose levels: 0.01, 0.1, 0.3, 1.5, 3 and 10 mg/kg. Of the roughly 51 patients in dose escalation, about 20 had hepatocellular carcinoma, around 15 had melanoma, 9 had renal cell carcinoma and 9 had head and neck cancer. In the dose-escalation cohort, approximately 80% of patients were male, and the mean age was 60 years with a range of roughly 20 to 79. Prior anti-PD-1, anti-PD-L1 or anti-CTLA-4 therapy was permitted, and checkpoint inhibitors had been received by around 40% of dose-escalation patients. Partial responses occurred in three dose-escalation patients, of whom one had hepatocellular carcinoma and two had cutaneous melanoma. Peripheral TCRbeta sequencing aimed to test whether ivuxolimab altered TCR sequence diversity and caused clonal T-cell expansion. The paper describes the monotherapy dose-escalation part (N = 52 patients) of the phase I trial of ivuxolimab. The investigation overall reported the following: Clonal expansion of both CD4+ and CD8+ blood T cells was observed from baseline to week 6 at doses 0.1 to 3.0 mg/kg. The antigen specificity of the peripheral T cells that underwent clonal expansion was not determined. After ivuxolimab, CD8+ T cells had more expanded clones than CD4+ T cells on average. Low levels of normalized T-cell clonal expansion were also shown by some nonresponding patients. In the 0.1-3.0 mg/kg groups, partial responders had among the lowest normalized peripheral clonal expansion, particularly in CD8+ T cells.

To sequence the TCRbeta CDR3 region, genomic DNA was isolated from the sorted cells. The immunoSEQ Assay was used for sequencing of TCRbeta CDR3 regions. The immuneACCESS repertoire file appears here via TCRdb, limited to in-frame rearrangements. These files lack a portion of the clones; in checked studies, under half of the deficit traces to unresolved V genes, and the cause of the others is not known. Here the sample has about 100,000 clones; roughly four fifths occur a single time. The ten largest clones represent less than 5.5% of the sample. Patients with autoimmune disease history or receiving systemic immunosuppression were excluded from the trial. In every dose cohort, peripheral blood was drawn for TCR sequencing at baseline, cycle 4 day 1, and cycle 7 day 1. The samples were taken from a phase I, first-in-human, multicenter, open-label dose-escalation trial of ivuxolimab. Adults with locally advanced or metastatic melanoma, renal cell carcinoma, hepatocellular carcinoma or head and neck squamous cell carcinoma were enrolled in the trial. Before TCR sequencing, CD4+ T cells and CD8+ T cells were sorted from peripheral blood as separate populations.

Turning to this clone: The clone's antigen remains unknown. Base qualities are missing; no much larger clone stands one base away.

At the junction V is shortened by 5 bases and J by 7 bases; bases outside the gene matches: 7. Sequences SGHTA (CDR1) and FQGNSA (CDR2) are obtained from the germline V gene. Inclusive of the bounding cysteine and phenylalanine, the CDR3 is 13 residues long. Only the CDR3 DNA stays, 39 bases, in frame from base 1. The receptor was derived from an adult with an advanced solid tumor such as melanoma, head and neck, liver or kidney cancer. This sample comprised CD4+ or CD8+ T cells sorted from blood, obtained in a trial of the OX40 agonist ivuxolimab. The sequence links TRBV7-2 to TRBJ2-5; the junction holds 7 bases that match TRBD1. The bases are TGTGCCAGCAGCCCGGACAGGCCGGGGACCCAGTACTTC. Protein translation: CASSPDRPGTQYF.